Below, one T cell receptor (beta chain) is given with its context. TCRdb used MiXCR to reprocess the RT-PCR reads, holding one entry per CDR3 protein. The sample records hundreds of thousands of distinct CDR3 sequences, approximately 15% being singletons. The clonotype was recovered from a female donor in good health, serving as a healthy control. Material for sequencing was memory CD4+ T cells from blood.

CDR3 coding DNA: TGCAGTGCTGTACATAGAGGAGTCGGGACAGCCTACAATGAGCAGTTCTTC. Protein sequence: CSAVHRGVGTAYNEQFF. V gene TRBV20-1 combines with J gene TRBJ2-1, with TRBD1 matching 7 bases. This CDR3 contains 17 residues. CDR1 DFQATT and CDR2 SNEGSKA come from the germline V gene (reference sequence). Germline trimming cut 5 bases from V and 2 bases from J; bases unmatched to any gene: 15.